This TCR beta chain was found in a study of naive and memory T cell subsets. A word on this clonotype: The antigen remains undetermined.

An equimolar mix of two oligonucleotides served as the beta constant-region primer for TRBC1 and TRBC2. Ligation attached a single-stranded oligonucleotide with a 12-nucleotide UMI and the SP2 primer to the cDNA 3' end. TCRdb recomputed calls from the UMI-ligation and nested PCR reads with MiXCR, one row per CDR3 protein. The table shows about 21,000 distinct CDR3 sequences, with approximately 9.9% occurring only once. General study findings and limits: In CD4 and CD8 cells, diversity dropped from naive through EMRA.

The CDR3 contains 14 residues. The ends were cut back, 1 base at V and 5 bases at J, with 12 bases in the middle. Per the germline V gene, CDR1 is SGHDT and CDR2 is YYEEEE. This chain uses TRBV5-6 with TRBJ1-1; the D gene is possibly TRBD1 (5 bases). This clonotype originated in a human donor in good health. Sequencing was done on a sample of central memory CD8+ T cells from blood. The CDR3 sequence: CASSLKQGRTEAFF. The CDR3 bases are TGTGCCAGCAGCTTGAAGCAGGGTCGAACTGAAGCTTTCTTT.